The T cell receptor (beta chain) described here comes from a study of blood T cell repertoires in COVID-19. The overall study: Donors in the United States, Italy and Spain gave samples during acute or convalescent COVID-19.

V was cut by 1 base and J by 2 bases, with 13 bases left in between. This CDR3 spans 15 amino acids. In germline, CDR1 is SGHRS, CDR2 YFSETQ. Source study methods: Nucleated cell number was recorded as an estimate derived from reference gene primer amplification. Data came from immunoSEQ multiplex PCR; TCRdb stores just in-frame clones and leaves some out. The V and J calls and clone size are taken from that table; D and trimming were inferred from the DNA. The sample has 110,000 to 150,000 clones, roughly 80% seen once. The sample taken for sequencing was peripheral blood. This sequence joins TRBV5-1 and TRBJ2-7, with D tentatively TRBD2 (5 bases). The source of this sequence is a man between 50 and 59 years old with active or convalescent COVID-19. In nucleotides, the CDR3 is TGCGCCAGCAGCTTGTTTGAGGGTTCGACCTACGAGCAGTACTTC. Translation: CASSLFEGSTYEQYF.